These 13 T cell receptor beta chains originate from one sample sequenced in a study of cytomegalovirus exposure and HLA in healthy donors. The PCR made use of 60 Vbeta and 13 Jbeta primers. Produced via immunoSEQ multiplex PCR; TCRdb's table is partial and in-frame only. The top ten clones hold more than 0.5% of a sample with under 200,000 clones, over 70% of them seen once. The source material was PBMCs. The receptors shown here come from a woman aged 50 to 65 in good health and CMV-seronegative.

This sequence joins TRBV29-1 and TRBJ2-2; D remains ambiguous. Trimming pared 7 bases from V and 7 bases from J, leaving 13 bases between. In germline, CDR1 is SQVTM, CDR2 ANQGSEA. The CDR3 covers 12 residues. Here the CDR3 reads CSAAEIDGELFF. CDR3 nucleotide sequence: TGCAGCGCCGCCGAGATTGACGGGGAGCTGTTTTTT.

The chain employs TRBV18 and TRBJ2-7; D gene ambiguous. The CDR3 consists of 14 residues. The V end was cut by 0 bases, the J end by 5 bases, with 11 bases between. Germline-derived CDR1 and CDR2 are KGHSH and LQKENI. The CDR3 sequence is CASSPPSGHDEQYF. CDR3 nucleotides: TGTGCCAGCTCACCACCGTCGGGTCACGACGAGCAGTACTTC.

The genes are TRBV7-6 and TRBJ2-3; D might be TRBD2 (6 bases). The V gene lost 1 base and the J gene lost 0 bases, with 11 bases spanning the gap. CDR1 is SGHVS and CDR2 is FNYEAQ in the germline V gene. The CDR3 loop spans 16 amino acids. CDR3 coding DNA: TGTGCCAGCAGCTTAGTCGGAGGGGAGAGCACAGATACGCAGTATTTT. It encodes CASSLVGGESTDTQYF.

The count of this clone is one. The chain joins TRBV7-6 to TRBJ2-3, with D possibly TRBD2 on 5 matching bases. The germline CDR1 and CDR2 sequences are SGHVS and FNYEAQ. V lost 5 bases and J lost 5, with 17 bases in between. CDR3 length equals 15 residues. The CDR3 coding sequence is TGTGCCAGCAGCCCCATGCTCCTAGCTGGAGATACGCAGTATTTT. Its translation is CASSPMLLAGDTQYF. Supplemented by reference TRBV7-6 and TRBJ2-3, the full variable domain reads GAGVSQSPRYKVTKRGQDVALRCDPISGHVSLYWYRQALGQGPEFLTYFNYEAQQDKSGLPNDRFSAERPEGSISTLTIQRTEQRDSAMYRCASSPMLLAGDTQYFGPGTRLTVL.

The chain carries TRBV5-1 and TRBJ2-1; 11 positions agree with TRBD2. V shed 4 bases and J 10 bases; nucleotides not matched to a gene: 10. CDR3 length: 15 residues. Per the germline V gene, CDR1 is SGHRS and CDR2 is YFSETQ. CDR3 bases: TGCGCCAGCAGCGCTGAACTAGCGGGAGTAATCGAGCAGTTCTTC. Translation gives CASSAELAGVIEQFF.

The chain is built from TRBV7-2 and TRBJ1-2, with 8 positions matching TRBD1. Germline V lookup: CDR1 SGHTA, CDR2 FQGNSA. V shed 4 bases and J 8 bases; nucleotides not matched to a gene: 9. The CDR3 runs to 14 residues. CDR3 DNA sequence: TGTGCCAGCAGCTCGACAGGGGCCTTCTGGGGCTACACCTTC. This codes for CASSSTGAFWGYTF.

J is TRBJ1-4 and V is TRBV25-1; D ambiguous. Germline assignment: CDR1 MGHDK and CDR2 SYGVNS. V dropped 4 bases and J dropped 7 bases, with 4 bases sitting between them. This CDR3 spans 11 amino acids. The CDR3 reads CASSAGEKLFF. CDR3 bases: TGTGCCAGCAGTGCCGGTGAAAAACTGTTTTTT.

This clone has only a few counts. V and J are TRBV4-1 and TRBJ1-4; perhaps TRBD1 as D (5 bases). The CDR3 has 15 residues. Germline V CDR1 and CDR2: MGHRA, YSYEKL. Trimming removed 3 bases from V and 10 bases from J, with 18 bases in between. CDR3 bases: TGCGCCAGCAGCCAGAGACAGATAAGTAGGGGAAAACTGTTTTTT. Translated, it gives CASSQRQISRGKLFF.

This rearrangement joins TRBV30 to TRBJ1-1; 9 bases agree with TRBD1. Germline-derived CDR1 and CDR2 are GTSNPN and SVGIG (reference sequence). The CDR3 sequence is 15 residues long. V trimming: 3 bases; J trimming: 0 bases; junction bases outside the gene matches: 5. CDR3 region: CAWRSGQGLNTEAFF. For the CDR3, the DNA is TGTGCCTGGAGATCGGGACAGGGCCTGAACACTGAAGCTTTCTTT.

There are a few counts of this clone. This chain connects TRBV18 to TRBJ1-3, with TRBD1 matching 10 bases. Per the germline V gene, CDR1 is KGHSH and CDR2 is LQKENI. This CDR3 contains 15 residues. V dropped 5 bases and J dropped 6; count of bases not matched to a gene: 7. The DNA of the CDR3 is TGTGCCAGCTCATCGGGGACAGGGGTGTTAAACACCATATATTTT. It is translated as CASSSGTGVLNTIYF.

The chain has TRBV5-1 and TRBJ2-7; 8 nucleotides align to TRBD1. There are 15 residues in the CDR3. Per germline, CDR1 SGHRS and CDR2 YFSETQ. With 0 bases clipped from V and 2 bases from J, the junction kept 4 bases outside the gene matches. CDR3 region: CASSLVGTGPYEQYF. CDR3 nucleotides: TGCGCCAGCAGCTTGGTAGGGACAGGACCCTACGAGCAGTACTTC.

V is TRBV6-6 and J is TRBJ1-2, with 11 bases aligning to TRBD1. With V trimmed by 5 bases and J by 4 bases, 3 bases remained unmatched. The CDR3 spans 14 residues. Per the germline V gene, CDR1 is MNHNY and CDR2 is SVGAGI (reference sequence). The CDR3 bases are TGTGCCAGCAGTAAAGGGACAGGGGGCTATGGCTACACCTTC. Translating gives CASSKGTGGYGYTF.

This chain joins TRBV23-1 and TRBJ1-5; D gene uncertain. Being an ORF, TRBV23-1 has a function that is uncertain. CDR3 size: 14 residues. Trimming took off 7 bases at V and 0 bases at J, with 10 bases between the two ends. In nucleotides, the CDR3 is TGCGCCAGCACAAAACACAGTAGCAATCAGCCCCAGCATTTT. It specifies CASTKHSSNQPQHF.